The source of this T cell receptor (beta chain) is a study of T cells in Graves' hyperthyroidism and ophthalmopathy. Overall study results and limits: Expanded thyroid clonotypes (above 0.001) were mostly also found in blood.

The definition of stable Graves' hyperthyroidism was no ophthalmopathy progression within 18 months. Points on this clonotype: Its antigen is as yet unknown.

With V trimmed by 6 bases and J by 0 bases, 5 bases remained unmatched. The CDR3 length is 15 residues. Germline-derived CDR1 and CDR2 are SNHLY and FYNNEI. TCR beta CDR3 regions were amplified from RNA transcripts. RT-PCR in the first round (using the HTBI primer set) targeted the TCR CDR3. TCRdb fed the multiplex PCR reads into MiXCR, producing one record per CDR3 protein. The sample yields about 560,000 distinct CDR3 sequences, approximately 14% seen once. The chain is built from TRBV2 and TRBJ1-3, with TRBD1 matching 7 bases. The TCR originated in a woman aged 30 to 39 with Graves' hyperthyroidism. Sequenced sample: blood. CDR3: CASRPDRVSGNTIYF. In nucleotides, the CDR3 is TGTGCCAGCAGGCCCGACAGGGTCTCTGGAAACACCATATATTTT. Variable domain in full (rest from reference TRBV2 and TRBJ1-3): EPEVTQTPSHQVTQMGQEVILRCVPISNHLYFYWYRQILGQKVEFLVSFYNNEISEKSEIFDDQFSVERPDGSNFTLKIRSTKLEDSAMYFCASRPDRVSGNTIYFGEGSWLTVV.